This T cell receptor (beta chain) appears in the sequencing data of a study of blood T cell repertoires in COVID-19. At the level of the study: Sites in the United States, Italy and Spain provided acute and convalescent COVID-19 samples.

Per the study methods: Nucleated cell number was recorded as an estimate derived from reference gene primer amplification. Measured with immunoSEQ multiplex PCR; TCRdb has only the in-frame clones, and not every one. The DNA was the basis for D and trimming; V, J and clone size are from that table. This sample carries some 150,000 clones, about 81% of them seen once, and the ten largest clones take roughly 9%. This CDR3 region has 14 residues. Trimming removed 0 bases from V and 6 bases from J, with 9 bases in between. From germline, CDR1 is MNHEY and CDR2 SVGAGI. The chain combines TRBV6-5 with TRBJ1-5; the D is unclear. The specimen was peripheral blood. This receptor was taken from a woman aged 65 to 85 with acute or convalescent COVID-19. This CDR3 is CASSYSSGRQPQHF. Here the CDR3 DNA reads TGTGCCAGCAGTTACTCGAGTGGTCGTCAGCCCCAGCATTTT.